What follows is one T cell receptor beta chain and its context. This sample stems from a study of blood T cell repertoires in COVID-19. Study in general: The study drew acute and convalescent COVID-19 samples from the United States, Italy and Spain. T cells, B-cell-depleted T cells, or PBMCs provided the cDNA or gDNA that served as material.

After removal of 6 bases from V and 0 bases from J, the junction contained 5 bases not matched to a gene. CDR1 and CDR2 (germline): SNHLY, FYNNEI. The CDR3 spans 15 residues. The data were produced by immunoSEQ multiplex PCR, yet TCRdb's version contains in-frame clones alone and is incomplete. The repertoire holds roughly 300,000 clones, with 75% to 95% as singletons. Two negative PCRs, clearance, or symptom resolution had been documented for recovered Cohort 3 donors. This sequence joins TRBV2 and TRBJ2-7; 10 nucleotides match TRBD1. The sequence was obtained from a woman aged 25 to 39 who had recovered from COVID-19. The sequenced sample consisted of PBMCs or T cells enriched from blood (not recorded which). CDR3 in DNA: TGTGCCAGCAGGGATGGACAGGGGGTCTCCTACGAGCAGTACTTC. Amino acids: CASRDGQGVSYEQYF.